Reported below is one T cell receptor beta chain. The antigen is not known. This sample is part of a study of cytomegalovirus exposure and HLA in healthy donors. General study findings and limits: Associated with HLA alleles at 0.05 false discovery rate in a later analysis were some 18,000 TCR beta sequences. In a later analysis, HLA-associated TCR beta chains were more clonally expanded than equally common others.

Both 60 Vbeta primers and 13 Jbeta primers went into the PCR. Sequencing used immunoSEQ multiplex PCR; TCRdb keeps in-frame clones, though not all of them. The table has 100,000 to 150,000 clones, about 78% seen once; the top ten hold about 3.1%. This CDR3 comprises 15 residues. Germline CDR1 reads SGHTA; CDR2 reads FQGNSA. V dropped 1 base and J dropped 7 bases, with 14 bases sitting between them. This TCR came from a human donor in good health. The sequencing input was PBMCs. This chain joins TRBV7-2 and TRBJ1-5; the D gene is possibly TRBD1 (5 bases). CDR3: CASSLGGLGVQPQHF. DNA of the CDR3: TGTGCCAGCAGCTTAGGGGGACTTGGGGTCCAGCCCCAGCATTTT.